The rows below give T cell receptor beta chains drawn from one sample of a study of T-cell memory formation after mild COVID-19. MiXCR, run by TCRdb on the 5' RACE reads, gives a single entry per CDR3 protein. The table lists approximately 150,000 distinct CDR3 sequences, over 10% of them singletons. Sequences were obtained from PBMCs or a T cell subset sorted from them (not recorded which). The receptor set was obtained from a man aged 18 to 30 who had mild COVID-19 (a few samples of this study predate the infection). Cell type and time point are not known. Each CDR3 is given with its conserved first and last residue. A D gene is named only where the DNA matches it firmly. A clone size is listed for some rows: how often the clone was seen (once, few, many), or a class if it is expanded.

TRBJ2-3 few TRBV20-1 TRBD2 CSATTSGGFTDTQYF TGCAGTGCTACGACTAGCGGGGGATTCACAGATACGCAGTATTTT
TRBJ2-1 many TRBV5-6 - CASRRPTLRGRINEQFF TGTGCCAGCAGACGACCGACTCTCCGGGGACGGATAAATGAGCAGTTCTTC
TRBJ1-1 - TRBV15 - CATSRVSDRKMNTEAFF TGTGCCACCAGCAGAGTCTCTGACAGGAAGATGAACACTGAAGCTTTCTTT
TRBJ2-3 few TRBV10-3 - CAISDRGLSTDTQYF TGTGCCATCAGTGATAGGGGTCTTAGCACAGATACGCAGTATTTT
TRBJ2-5 few TRBV6-1 TRBD2 CASTASGAQETQYF TGTGCCAGCACGGCTAGCGGGGCTCAAGAGACCCAGTACTTC
TRBJ1-2 - TRBV6-5 TRBD1 CASSYRGLYGYTF TGTGCCAGCAGTTACAGGGGGCTATATGGCTACACCTTC
TRBJ2-7 few TRBV9 TRBD1 CASSVTDRGYEQYF TGTGCCAGCAGCGTAACAGACAGGGGTTACGAGCAGTACTTC
TRBJ1-1 - TRBV20-1 - CSAQYRTINTEAFF TGCAGTGCACAGTATAGGACAATCAACACTGAAGCTTTCTTT
TRBJ2-5 medium-sized TRBV28 - CASRPQGKETQYF TGTGCCAGCAGGCCACAGGGAAAAGAGACCCAGTACTTC
TRBJ2-5 few TRBV7-2 TRBD1 CASSLYGTGGAETQYF TGTGCCAGCAGCTTATACGGCACAGGGGGCGCGGAGACCCAGTACTTC
TRBJ1-5 few TRBV19 - CASSPDGNSNQPQHF TGTGCCAGTAGCCCCGACGGGAATAGCAATCAGCCCCAGCATTTT
TRBJ2-5 many TRBV25-1 TRBD2 CASSPSSGGASETQYF TGTGCCAGCAGCCCATCCAGCGGGGGGGCAAGTGAGACCCAGTACTTC
TRBJ1-6 few TRBV12-3/TRBV12-4 - CATRISGDSPLHF TGTGCCACCAGGATTTCCGGGGATTCACCCCTCCACTTT
TRBJ2-4 - TRBV6-5 - CASSYRSFSRAQDIQYF TGTGCCAGCAGTTACAGAAGTTTCTCCAGGGCCCAGGACATTCAGTACTTC
TRBJ1-6 - TRBV7-2 - CASSRDRGPPLHF TGTGCCAGCAGCCGGGACCGAGGGCCACCCCTCCACTTT
TRBJ2-7 few TRBV19 - CASSKFGQSYEQYF TGTGCCAGTAGTAAATTTGGACAATCCTACGAGCAGTACTTC
TRBJ2-5 - TRBV29-1 - CSVERPQETQYF TGCAGCGTTGAACGTCCCCAGGAGACCCAGTACTTC